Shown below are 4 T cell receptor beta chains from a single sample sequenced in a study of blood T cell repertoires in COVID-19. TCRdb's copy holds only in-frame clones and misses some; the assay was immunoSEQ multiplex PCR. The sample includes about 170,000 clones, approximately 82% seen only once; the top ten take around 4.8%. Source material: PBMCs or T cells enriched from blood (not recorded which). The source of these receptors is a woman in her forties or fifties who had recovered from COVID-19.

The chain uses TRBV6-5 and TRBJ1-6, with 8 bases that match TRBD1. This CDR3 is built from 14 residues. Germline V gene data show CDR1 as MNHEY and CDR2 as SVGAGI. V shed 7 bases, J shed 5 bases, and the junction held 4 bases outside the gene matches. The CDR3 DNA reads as TGTGCCAGCAATCAGGGGGCCCATAATTCACCCCTCCACTTT. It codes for CASNQGAHNSPLHF.

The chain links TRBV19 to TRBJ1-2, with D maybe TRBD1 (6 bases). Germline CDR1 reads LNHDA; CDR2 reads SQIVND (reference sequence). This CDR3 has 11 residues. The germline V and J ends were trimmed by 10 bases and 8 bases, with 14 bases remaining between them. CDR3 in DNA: TGTGCCACCCCACAGGGCCGGGGCTACACCTTC. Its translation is CATPQGRGYTF. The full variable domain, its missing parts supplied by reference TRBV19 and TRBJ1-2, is DGGITQSPKYLFRKEGQNVTLSCEQNLNHDAMYWYRQDPGQGLRLIYYSQIVNDFQKGDIAEGYSVSREKKESFPLTVTSAQKNPTAFYLCATPQGRGYTFGSGTRLTVV.

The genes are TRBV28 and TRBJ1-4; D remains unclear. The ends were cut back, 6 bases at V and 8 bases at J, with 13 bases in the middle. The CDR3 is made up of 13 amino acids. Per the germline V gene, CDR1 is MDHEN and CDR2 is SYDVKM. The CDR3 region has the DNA TGTGCCAGCAGCCCTAGGCCCGGCGAAAAACTGTTTTTT. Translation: CASSPRPGEKLFF.

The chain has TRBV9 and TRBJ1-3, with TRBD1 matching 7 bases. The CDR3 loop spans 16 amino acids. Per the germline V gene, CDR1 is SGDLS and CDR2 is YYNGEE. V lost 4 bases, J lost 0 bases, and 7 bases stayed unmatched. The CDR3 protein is CASSPRTGFSGNTIYF. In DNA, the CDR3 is TGTGCCAGCAGCCCCAGGACAGGCTTCTCTGGAAACACCATATATTTT.